Following are 21 T cell receptor beta chains from one sample sequenced in a study of blood T cell repertoires in COVID-19. The method was immunoSEQ multiplex PCR; TCRdb's version includes in-frame clones alone and lacks a portion of them. The sample includes a few hundred thousand clones, approximately 86% of them seen just once. Sequencing was performed on peripheral blood. These receptors all stem from a woman aged 50 to 60 with COVID-19, enrolled during active disease.

This CDR3 reads CASSFRGQPSEAFF. The CDR3 nucleotides are TGTGCCAGTAGTTTCAGGGGACAGCCCTCTGAAGCTTTCTTT. The rearrangement uses TRBV19 and TRBJ1-1; 7 bases line up with TRBD1. Germline CDR1 reads LNHDA; CDR2 reads SQIVND (reference sequence). This CDR3 region has 14 residues. The ends lost 5 bases at V and 6 bases at J; junction bases unmatched: 9.

The chain is built from TRBV6-5 and TRBJ1-2, with 7 bases fitting TRBD1. V dropped 6 bases and J dropped 4; count of bases not matched to a gene: 5. CDR1 MNHEY and CDR2 SVGAGI come from the germline V gene. CDR3 size: 13 residues. The CDR3 is CASRASGGYGYTF. The CDR3 DNA sequence: TGTGCCAGCAGGGCCTCAGGGGGCTATGGCTACACCTTC.

The chain joins TRBV7-2 to TRBJ2-1; 9 nucleotides match TRBD2. The V gene's germline CDR1 is SGHTA and CDR2 FQGNSA. The V gene end was trimmed by 1 base and the J gene end by 3 bases; junction bases not matched to a gene: 4. This CDR3 spans 16 amino acids. This CDR3 is CASSLVGTSNYNEQFF. In DNA form, the CDR3 reads TGTGCCAGCAGCTTAGTTGGGACTAGCAACTACAATGAGCAGTTCTTC.

With respect to this clone: One end of the junction fails to match germline, which may point to a read error. The chain employs TRBV7-2 and TRBJ2-1; TRBD1 aligns across 11 bases. The germline CDR1 and CDR2 sequences are SGHTA and FQGNSA. The CDR3 extends over 12 amino acids. The CDR3 region has the DNA TGTGCCAGCAGCTTAAGGGGGGGACAGGGGGTCTTC. It is translated as CASSLRGGQGVF. Full variable domain (missing parts from reference TRBV7-2 and TRBJ2-1): GAGVSQSPSNKVTEKGKDVELRCDPISGHTALYWYRQSLGQGLEFLIYFQGNSAPDKSGLPSDRFSAERTGGSVSTLTIQRTQQEDSAVYLCASSLRGGQGVFGPGTRLTVL.

This clone occurred once. V and J are TRBV11-2 and TRBJ2-5; 7 bases match TRBD2. The CDR3 loop spans 16 amino acids. Trimming took 5 bases from V and 0 from J; bases not matched to a gene: 9. Germline CDR1 SGHAT, CDR2 FQNNGV. CDR3 nucleotides: TGTGCCAGCAGCATAGGATCGGGGGGACACCAAGAGACCCAGTACTTC. Translation gives CASSIGSGGHQETQYF.

This clone was recorded a few times. The chain has TRBV3-1 (or the pseudogene TRBV3-2) and TRBJ2-1; D is unclear. Germline CDR1 and CDR2: LGHDT and YNNKEL (reference sequence). V was shortened by 3 bases and J by 8 bases, with 20 bases between the two germline ends. The CDR3 runs to 16 residues. The CDR3, as DNA: TGTGCCAGCAGCCATTTTTTGGCGGTAGGATCCGATGAGCAGTTCTTC. This sequence encodes CASSHFLAVGSDEQFF.

The rearrangement joins TRBV4-3 to TRBJ1-4; D is unclear. V lost 0 bases, J lost 6 bases, and 14 bases lay in between. Germline V lookup: CDR1 LGHNA, CDR2 YSLEER. The CDR3 runs to 16 residues. The chain's CDR3 is CASSQDPGNLDEKLFF. For the CDR3, the DNA is TGCGCCAGCAGCCAAGACCCCGGGAATTTGGATGAAAAACTGTTTTTT.

The rearrangement links TRBV25-1 to TRBJ1-3, with D unresolved. The CDR3 runs to 15 residues. Trimming stripped 7 bases from V and 4 bases from J, with 17 bases between. Germline V gene lookup returns CDR1 MGHDK and CDR2 SYGVNS. CDR3 region: CASTSVGATGNTIYF. The CDR3 DNA follows: TGTGCCAGCACTTCGGTGGGAGCTACAGGAAACACCATATATTTT.

The chain carries TRBV5-4 and TRBJ2-1, with 7 bases identical to TRBD2. This CDR3 comprises 15 residues. Germline CDR1 and CDR2: SGHNT and YYREEE (reference sequence). V was clipped by 1 base and J by 9 bases; unmatched bases: 10. DNA for the CDR3: TGTGCCAGCAGCTTGATGGGAGGGACGGGGGGTGAGCAGTTCTTC. Protein product: CASSLMGGTGGEQFF.

The rearrangement links TRBV12-3 or TRBV12-4 to TRBJ1-2; 7 bases are shared with TRBD1. V gave up 3 bases and J gave up 5 bases; unmatched junction bases: 3. The CDR3 runs to 13 residues. The CDR3 reads CASSFKGAYGYTF. DNA of the CDR3: TGTGCCAGCAGTTTCAAGGGGGCTTATGGCTACACCTTC.

The chain is built from TRBV29-1 and TRBJ2-5; TRBD1 aligns across 8 bases. CDR3 length: 14 amino acids. The V gene's germline CDR1 is SQVTM and CDR2 ANQGSEA. V lost 6 bases to trimming and J lost 1 base; unmatched junction nucleotides: 7. CDR3 loop: CSVEGQATQETQYF. The CDR3 nucleotides read TGCAGCGTAGAGGGACAGGCCACCCAAGAGACCCAGTACTTC.

The chain uses TRBV6-2 or TRBV6-3 and TRBJ1-3; D ambiguous. The V end was cut by 2 bases, the J end by 2 bases, with 10 bases between. The CDR3 runs 15 residues. CDR1 is MNHEY, CDR2 SVGEGT, per germline. This CDR3 is CASSYEGLAGNTIYF. In DNA form, the CDR3 reads TGTGCCAGCAGTTACGAGGGTTTGGCTGGAAACACCATATATTTT.

The genes are TRBV9 and TRBJ1-1; 10 nucleotides agree with TRBD1. Germline V CDR1 and CDR2: SGDLS, YYNGEE. This CDR3 spans 14 amino acids. Unmatched junction bases numbered 5, after V lost 0 bases and J lost 9 bases. The CDR3: CASSVGGTGDKAFF. DNA of the CDR3: TGTGCCAGCAGCGTAGGGGGGACAGGGGATAAAGCTTTCTTT.

The chain links TRBV5-1 to TRBJ2-3; 10 bases fit TRBD2. Germline CDR1 is SGHRS and CDR2 is YFSETQ. The CDR3 runs 17 residues. V dropped 4 bases and J dropped 1; count of bases not matched to a gene: 9. The CDR3 sequence: CASSRAPLAGGTDTQYF. The CDR3 coding sequence is TGCGCCAGCAGCCGGGCCCCTCTAGCGGGGGGCACAGATACGCAGTATTTT.

The chain employs TRBV5-1 and TRBJ1-6; 8 nucleotides match TRBD1. This CDR3 contains 16 residues. The trim removed 0 bases at V and 10 bases at J, leaving 9 bases unmatched. Germline CDR1 reads SGHRS; CDR2 reads YFSETQ. CDR3: CASSLEGQGKLSPLHF. The CDR3 bases are TGCGCCAGCAGCTTGGAAGGACAGGGTAAACTATCACCCCTCCACTTT.

The chain is built from TRBV4-1 and TRBJ2-6, with TRBD1 as a possible D gene (6 bases). Germline V gene sequence: CDR1 MGHRA, CDR2 YSYEKL. CDR3 length: 19 residues. The V end was cut by 0 bases, the J end by 3 bases, with 18 bases between. DNA of the CDR3: TGCGCCAGCAGCCAAGATCGGGGCAGGGGAGCGGTTGGGGCCAACGTCCTGACTTTC. Residues: CASSQDRGRGAVGANVLTF.

The chain joins TRBV4-1 to TRBJ1-4; possible D gene TRBD1, 5 bases. Germline V gene data show CDR1 as MGHRA and CDR2 as YSYEKL. The V end lost 3 bases, the J end lost 5 bases, and 10 bases lay between the germline ends. There are 14 residues in the CDR3. The CDR3 region has the DNA TGCGCCAGCAGCCAGGCGGGGGGAAATGAAAAACTGTTTTTT. Protein sequence: CASSQAGGNEKLFF.

Comments on this clone: The same CDR3 also results from other DNA sequences found in this sample. This chain connects TRBV30 to TRBJ1-1; 7 bases are a match to TRBD1. Germline trimming cut 4 bases from V and 2 bases from J; bases unmatched to any gene: 7. The CDR3 runs 14 residues. Germline-derived CDR1 and CDR2 are GTSNPN and SVGIG (reference sequence). As DNA, the CDR3 is TGTGCCTGGACCACGGGGACAGCCAACACTGAAGCTTTCTTT. It yields the protein CAWTTGTANTEAFF.

This chain joins TRBV27 and TRBJ1-1, with D tentatively TRBD1 (6 bases). The CDR3 extends over 15 amino acids. Germline lookup yields CDR1 MNHEY and CDR2 SMNVEV (reference sequence). Trimming removed 4 bases at V and 4 bases at J, with 16 bases between. CDR3 in DNA: TGTGCCAGCAGTTCCATGGGGGGGCGCGGCACTGAAGCTTTCTTT. It translates to CASSSMGGRGTEAFF.

The chain combines TRBV5-6 with TRBJ2-3; the match to TRBD1 covers 9 bases. Germline V gives CDR1 SGHDT, CDR2 YYEEEE. This CDR3 has 15 amino acids. After removal of 5 bases from V and 4 bases from J, the junction contained 8 bases not matched to a gene. CDR3 residues: CASSSGQGKADTQYF. CDR3 DNA sequence: TGTGCCAGCAGTTCGGGACAGGGAAAGGCAGATACGCAGTATTTT. The variable domain in full, completed from reference TRBV5-6 and TRBJ2-3, reads DAGVTQSPTHLIKTRGQQVTLRCSPKSGHDTVSWYQQALGQGPQFIFQYYEEEERQRGNFPDRFSGHQFPNYSSELNVNALLLGDSALYLCASSSGQGKADTQYFGPGTRLTVL.

Comment on this clone: Compared with germline, one end of the junction differs, possibly owing to a read error. The rearrangement joins TRBV19 to TRBJ1-1; TRBD1 aligns across 11 bases. CDR3 length: 17 amino acids. In germline, CDR1 is LNHDA, CDR2 SQIVND (reference sequence). CDR3 amino acids: CASRIGTGGPMNTEAFF. The CDR3 nucleotides are TGTGCCAGTAGGATAGGGACAGGGGGACCCATGAACACTGAAGCTTTCTTT.